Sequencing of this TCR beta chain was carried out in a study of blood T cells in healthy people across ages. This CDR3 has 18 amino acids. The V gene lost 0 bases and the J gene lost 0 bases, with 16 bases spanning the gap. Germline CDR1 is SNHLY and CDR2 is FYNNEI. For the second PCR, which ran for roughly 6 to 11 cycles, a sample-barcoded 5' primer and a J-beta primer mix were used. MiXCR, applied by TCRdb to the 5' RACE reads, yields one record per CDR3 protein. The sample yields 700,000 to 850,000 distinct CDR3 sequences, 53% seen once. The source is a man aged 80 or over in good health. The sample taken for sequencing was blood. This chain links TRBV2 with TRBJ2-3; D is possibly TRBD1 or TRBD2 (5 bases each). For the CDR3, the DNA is TGTGCCAGCAGTGAAGCGAACAGACCGGGACGGAGCACAGATACGCAGTATTTT. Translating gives CASSEANRPGRSTDTQYF.